A selection of T cell receptor beta chains follows, all from one sample in a study of blood T cell repertoires in COVID-19. Only in-frame clones appear in the TCRdb table, and some are missing; sequencing was by immunoSEQ multiplex PCR. The sample has under 150,000 clones, about 80% seen once. The specimen sequenced was peripheral blood. The receptor set was obtained from a woman aged 60-75 years with acute or convalescent COVID-19. Both conserved end residues are part of each CDR3. D genes are given only for firm matches. Rows give clone size only sometimes, using once, few, many, or a class for an expanded clone.

TRBV2	NA	NA	TRBJ2-1	CASSEERATNEQFF	TGTGCCAGCAGTGAGGAGCGGGCAACAAATGAGCAGTTCTTC
TRBV7-2	TRBD2	NA	TRBJ2-1	CASSLASTSGSYNEQFF	TGTGCCAGCAGCTTAGCCTCGACTAGCGGGAGCTACAATGAGCAGTTCTTC
TRBV10-3	NA	few	TRBJ1-2	CAISDRGDYGYTF	TGTGCCATCAGTGATCGGGGAGACTATGGCTACACCTTC
TRBV11-3	TRBD1	once	TRBJ2-7	CASSPGQGPIISYEQYF	TGTGCCAGCAGCCCCGGACAGGGCCCGATTATCTCCTACGAGCAGTACTTC
TRBV11-2	NA	NA	TRBJ2-7	CASSIRHVEQYF	TGTGCCAGCAGCATCCGACATGTGGAGCAGTACTTC
TRBV18	NA	NA	TRBJ2-5	CASSPRPPGSETQYF	TGTGCCAGCTCACCAAGGCCACCAGGCTCAGAGACCCAGTACTTC
TRBV7-2	NA	NA	TRBJ2-5	CASSLGLPRTQYF	TGTGCCAGCAGCTTGGGACTCCCGCGCACCCAGTACTTC
TRBV5-6	NA	NA	TRBJ2-7	CASSIRGYEQYF	TGTGCCAGCAGCATTAGGGGCTACGAGCAGTACTTC
TRBV7-6	TRBD2	NA	TRBJ2-3	CASTRGRGEDTQYF	TGTGCCAGCACCCGCGGGAGGGGGGAGGATACGCAGTATTTT
TRBV15	NA	NA	TRBJ2-3	CATSSLKAGRKTDTQYF	TGTGCCACCAGCTCCCTTAAGGCAGGGAGGAAAACAGATACGCAGTATTTT
TRBV6-2/TRBV6-3	NA	NA	TRBJ2-7	CASSLLDRYEQYF	TGTGCCAGCAGTTTGTTAGATCGCTACGAGCAGTACTTC
TRBV5-1	TRBD2	NA	TRBJ2-1	CASSLRTSGTIEQFF	TGCGCCAGCAGCTTGAGGACTAGCGGGACTATTGAGCAGTTCTTC
TRBV5-1	NA	NA	TRBJ2-7	CASSSQTYEQYF	TGCGCCAGCAGCTCCCAAACCTACGAGCAGTACTTC
TRBV7-2	NA	NA	TRBJ1-5	CASSLAGARDQPQHF	TGTGCCAGCAGCTTAGCAGGCGCCAGGGATCAGCCCCAGCATTTT
TRBV7-3	TRBD2	NA	TRBJ2-1	CASSKGLLWRQFF	TGTGCCAGCAGCAAGGGACTACTTTGGAGGCAGTTCTTC
TRBV19	TRBD1	NA	TRBJ2-5	CASSRGGQTQETQYF	TGTGCCAGTAGTCGTGGGGGACAGACACAAGAGACCCAGTACTTC
TRBV4-3	NA	NA	TRBJ1-2	CASSQDFTGPYGYTF	TGCGCCAGCAGCCAAGATTTCACAGGGCCCTATGGCTACACCTTC
TRBV19	NA	NA	TRBJ1-2	CASIRRGSYGYTF	TGTGCCAGTATAAGGCGGGGGAGCTATGGCTACACCTTC
TRBV6-2/TRBV6-3	TRBD2	NA	TRBJ2-7	CASSYIGGGPLDEQYF	TGTGCCAGCAGTTACATCGGGGGAGGGCCTTTGGACGAGCAGTACTTC
TRBV5-1	NA	NA	TRBJ1-4	CASSVGRGKLFF	TGCGCCAGCAGCGTAGGGCGGGGGAAACTGTTTTTT
TRBV7-8	TRBD1	NA	TRBJ1-1	CASSFGRTGMNTEAFF	TGTGCCAGCAGCTTTGGGCGGACAGGGATGAACACTGAAGCTTTCTTT
TRBV21-1	NA	NA	TRBJ1-1	CASSTTGGAVDEAFF	TGTGCCAGCAGCACTACAGGGGGCGCGGTCGATGAAGCTTTCTTT
TRBV4-1	NA	NA	TRBJ1-2	CASSQEGSLYGYTF	TGCGCCAGCAGCCAAGAAGGGAGCCTCTATGGCTACACCTTC
TRBV28	TRBD1	few	TRBJ1-5	CASSFGTGTGHQPQHF	TGTGCCAGCAGTTTCGGCACCGGGACAGGGCATCAGCCCCAGCATTTT
TRBV20-1	TRBD2	few	TRBJ2-7	CSATGTSDQYF	TGCAGTGCAACCGGGACTAGCGATCAGTACTTC
TRBV5-1	TRBD2	few	TRBJ2-1	CASSTGTSGSYYNEQFF	TGCGCCAGCAGCACGGGGACTAGCGGGAGCTATTACAATGAGCAGTTCTTC
TRBV11-2	TRBD1	NA	TRBJ2-2	CASRKPGQGGTGELFF	TGTGCCAGCAGGAAACCGGGACAGGGTGGGACCGGGGAGCTGTTTTTT
TRBV2	NA	NA	TRBJ1-2	CASSELGGAYGYTF	TGTGCCAGCAGTGAATTGGGGGGAGCCTATGGCTACACCTTC
TRBV4-3	TRBD1	NA	TRBJ2-4	CASSQGDSSLAKNIQYF	TGCGCCAGCAGCCAAGGGGACAGCAGCCTAGCCAAAAACATTCAGTACTTC
TRBV7-9	NA	NA	TRBJ2-3	CASSPYQGGNTQYF	TGTGCCAGCAGCCCTTATCAGGGCGGGAATACGCAGTATTTT
TRBV2	NA	NA	TRBJ2-7	CASSEWVDRRYEQYF	TGTGCCAGCAGTGAGTGGGTGGACAGACGCTACGAGCAGTACTTC
TRBV11-3	TRBD1	once	TRBJ2-5	CASSFDRGETQYF	TGTGCCAGCAGCTTCGACAGGGGAGAGACCCAGTACTTC
TRBV21-1	NA	NA	TRBJ2-7	CASSDASGPALGQYF	TGTGCCAGCAGCGATGCTAGCGGACCTGCCTTAGGGCAGTACTTC
TRBV13	TRBD2	NA	TRBJ2-7	CASSSTSGNLYEQYF	TGTGCCAGCAGCTCAACTAGCGGGAACCTCTACGAGCAGTACTTC
TRBV19	TRBD2	few	TRBJ2-1	CASRSGMRSNEQFF	TGTGCCAGTAGGAGCGGGATGAGATCCAATGAGCAGTTCTTC
TRBV28	NA	NA	TRBJ2-7	CASSQATGEQYF	TGTGCCAGCAGTCAGGCGACGGGGGAGCAGTACTTC
TRBV19	NA	NA	TRBJ1-1	CASSMFGAGGTEAFF	TGTGCCAGTAGTATGTTCGGAGCCGGAGGCACTGAAGCTTTCTTT
TRBV2	TRBD1	once	TRBJ1-5	CASTRGVTGDSQPQHF	TGTGCCAGCACAAGAGGCGTGACAGGGGATTCGCAGCCCCAGCATTTT
TRBV20-1	NA	NA	TRBJ1-5	CSANDGGNQPQHF	TGCAGTGCTAATGACGGGGGCAATCAGCCCCAGCATTTT
TRBV30	NA	NA	TRBJ2-2	CAWRIESGTGELFF	TGTGCCTGGAGGATTGAGTCGGGGACCGGGGAGCTGTTTTTT
TRBV7-9	TRBD1	NA	TRBJ2-3	CASEGQGAADTQYF	TGTGCCAGCGAGGGACAGGGGGCCGCAGATACGCAGTATTTT
TRBV28	NA	NA	TRBJ1-4	CASRGARGGNEKLFF	TGTGCCAGCAGGGGCGCCCGGGGGGGAAATGAAAAACTGTTTTTT
TRBV11-2	NA	NA	TRBJ2-1	CASSLVQTEQFF	TGTGCCAGCAGCTTAGTACAGACTGAGCAGTTCTTC
TRBV29-1	TRBD2	NA	TRBJ2-3	CSGRNRLAGSTDTQYF	TGCAGCGGCCGGAATCGTCTAGCGGGGTCCACAGATACGCAGTATTTT
TRBV3-1/TRBV3-2	TRBD1	NA	TRBJ2-7	CASSQGGQGYEQYF	TGTGCCAGCAGCCAAGGCGGACAGGGCTACGAGCAGTACTTC
TRBV9	TRBD1	NA	TRBJ1-3	CASSTGGGNTIYF	TGTGCCAGCAGCACAGGGGGGGGAAACACCATATATTTT
TRBV6-2/TRBV6-3	NA	NA	TRBJ2-6	CASSYLGAGANVLTF	TGTGCCAGCAGTTACTTGGGGGCCGGGGCCAACGTCCTGACTTTC
TRBV5-1	TRBD1	NA	TRBJ2-5	CASSPDRQETQYF	TGCGCCAGCAGCCCGGACAGGCAAGAGACCCAGTACTTC
TRBV7-9	TRBD1	few	TRBJ1-2	CASSRQGTYGYTF	TGTGCCAGCAGCCGACAGGGTACCTATGGCTACACCTTC
TRBV18	TRBD1	NA	TRBJ2-3	CASSPAGGQGTDTQYF	TGTGCCAGCTCACCGGCCGGCGGACAGGGAACAGATACGCAGTATTTT